This TCR beta chain was identified during a study of long-term antiretroviral therapy in people with HIV. Study at large: The oldest samples precede the 2015 immediate-ART recommendation by about a decade. Findings and caveats of the study: Pre-ART clonal expansion yielded clones that dominated the repertoire at all time points. Data on ART adherence, viral resistance or therapy changes were unavailable. An increase in diversity followed ART, yet levels stayed below transplant donor controls.

Sequencing used immunoSEQ v3.0 at survey level. TCRdb keeps only in-frame clones here, not all; method: immunoSEQ multiplex PCR. The sample records 30,000 or so clones, approximately 74% being singletons. With regard to this clone: Antigen unknown.

This CDR3 has 13 residues. Germline CDR1 and CDR2: LNHNV and YYDKDF (reference sequence). V lost 3 bases and J lost 3, with 9 bases in between. The sequencing here drew on unsorted PBMCs, taken 3 years after starting antiretroviral therapy. The clonotype originates from a man aged 50-60 years with HIV. This chain uses TRBV15 with TRBJ2-7; D gene unclear. Here the CDR3 DNA reads TGTGCCACCAGCAGTCAGGTAGGCTACGAGCAGTACTTC. This translates into CATSSQVGYEQYF.